This TCR beta chain was retrieved from a study of T-cell memory formation after mild COVID-19. In the study overall: TCR clusters showed largely donor specificity.

CDR1 is MGHRA and CDR2 is YSYEKL in the germline V gene. CDR3 length equals 16 residues. V shed 3 bases, J shed 5 bases, and the junction held 9 bases outside the gene matches. As concerns this clonotype: Its antigen is unknown.

TCRdb redid the calling of the 5' RACE reads with MiXCR, one entry per CDR3 protein. In the table there are hundreds of thousands of distinct CDR3 sequences, about a fifth of which are singletons. The study, taken as a whole, reports: Contracting clones from day 15 to 85 showed balanced CD4/CD8; later expanders favored CD4+.

Sequences were obtained from PBMCs or a T cell subset sorted from them (not recorded which). This sequence joins TRBV4-1 and TRBJ2-5, with 10 bases that match TRBD1. This clonotype was obtained from an adult woman who had mild COVID-19 (a few samples of this study predate the infection). Cell type and time point are not known. The CDR3 reads CASSQSGTGVRETQYF. For the CDR3, the DNA is TGCGCCAGCAGCCAGTCCGGGACAGGGGTCCGGGAGACCCAGTACTTC.